The present T cell receptor beta chain was sequenced within a study of shared clonotypes between healthy human individuals. Study-wide findings and caveats: Though the depth was large, rarefaction showed that sorted-subset sequencing was incomplete. Generation of non-shared clonotypes was less probable than generation of clonotypes shared by all four donors. Sampling was confined to blood; repertoires within tissues likely differ.

In its sample, this clone was seen once. What it binds is not known. Once extracted for a subset, genomic DNA was divided evenly among several immunoSEQ plates. Assay: immunoSEQ multiplex PCR; the TCRdb copy retains only in-frame clones and omits some. The table records a few million clones, 80% to 95% of them present only once. This sequence originates from a man aged 18 to 35 in good health. Some clones in this sample may be carry-over from other donors' samples. Sequencing was done on a sample of naive CD4+ T cells from PBMCs. Subset specified: CD45RA+ positively selected.

This CDR3 is CASSLVAGPSYEQYF. In DNA, the CDR3 is TGTGCCAGCAGCTTAGTGGCAGGGCCCTCCTACGAGCAGTACTTC. V is TRBV7-6 and J is TRBJ2-7; D perhaps matches TRBD1 (5 bases). CDR3 size: 15 residues. Germline CDR1 SGHVS, CDR2 FNYEAQ. V shed 1 base and J shed 0 bases, with 10 bases lying between them.